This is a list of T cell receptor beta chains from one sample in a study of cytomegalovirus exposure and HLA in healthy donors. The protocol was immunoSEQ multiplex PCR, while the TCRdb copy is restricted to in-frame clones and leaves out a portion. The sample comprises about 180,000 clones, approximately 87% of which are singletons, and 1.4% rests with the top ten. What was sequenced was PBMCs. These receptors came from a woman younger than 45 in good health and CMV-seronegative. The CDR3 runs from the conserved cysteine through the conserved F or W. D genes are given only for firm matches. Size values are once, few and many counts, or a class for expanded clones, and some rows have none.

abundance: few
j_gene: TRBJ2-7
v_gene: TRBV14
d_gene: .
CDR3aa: CASSQAAGPREQYF
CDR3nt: TGTGCCAGCAGCCAAGCTGCAGGGCCAAGGGAGCAGTACTTC

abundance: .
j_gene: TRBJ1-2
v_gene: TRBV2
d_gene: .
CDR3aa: CASSDQGLQSEYYGYTF
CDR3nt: TGTGCCAGCAGTGACCAGGGACTTCAATCCGAGTACTATGGCTACACCTTC

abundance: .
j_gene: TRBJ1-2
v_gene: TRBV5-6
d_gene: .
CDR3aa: CASSGGRVNYGYTF
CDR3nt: TGTGCCAGCAGCGGTGGGAGGGTGAACTATGGCTACACCTTC

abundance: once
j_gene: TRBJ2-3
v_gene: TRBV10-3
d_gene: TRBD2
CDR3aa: CAIRYRVSGGDTQYF
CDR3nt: TGTGCCATCAGATACAGGGTATCGGGGGGGGATACGCAGTATTTT

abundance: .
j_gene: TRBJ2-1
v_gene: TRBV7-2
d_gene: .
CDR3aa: CASSLRGDAYNEQFF
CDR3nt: TGTGCCAGCAGCTTACGCGGGGATGCGTACAATGAGCAGTTCTTC

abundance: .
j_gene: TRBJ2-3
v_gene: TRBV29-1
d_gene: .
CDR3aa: CSVEDMGRGDTDTQYF
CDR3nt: TGCAGCGTTGAAGACATGGGCAGGGGTGACACAGATACGCAGTATTTT

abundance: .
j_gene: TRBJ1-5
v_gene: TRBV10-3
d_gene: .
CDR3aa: CAISEGSRAGNQPQHF
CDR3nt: TGTGCCATCAGTGAGGGTAGCAGGGCGGGCAATCAGCCCCAGCATTTT

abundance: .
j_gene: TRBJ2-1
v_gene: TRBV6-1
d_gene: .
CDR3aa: CASSDNEQFF
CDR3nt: TGTGCCAGCAGCGACAATGAGCAGTTCTTC

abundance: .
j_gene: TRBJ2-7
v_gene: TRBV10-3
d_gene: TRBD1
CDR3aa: CAISESQGATYEQYF
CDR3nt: TGTGCCATCAGTGAGTCACAGGGGGCTACCTACGAGCAGTACTTC

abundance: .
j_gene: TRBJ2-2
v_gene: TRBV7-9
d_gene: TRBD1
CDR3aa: CASSRRTGDTGELFF
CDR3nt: TGTGCCAGCAGCCGTAGGACAGGGGACACCGGGGAGCTGTTTTTT

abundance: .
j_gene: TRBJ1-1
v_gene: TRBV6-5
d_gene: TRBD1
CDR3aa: CASSYGGTGMNTEAFF
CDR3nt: TGTGCCAGCAGTTACGGGGGGACAGGGATGAACACTGAAGCTTTCTTT

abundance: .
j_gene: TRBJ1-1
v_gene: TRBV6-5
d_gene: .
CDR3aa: CASSSGGVTEAFF
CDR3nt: TGTGCCAGCAGTTCTGGGGGGGTAACTGAAGCTTTCTTT

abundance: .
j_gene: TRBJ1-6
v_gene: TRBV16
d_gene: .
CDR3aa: CASSRIQGFSPLHF
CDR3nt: TGTGCCAGCAGCCGAATCCAGGGATTTTCACCCCTCCACTTT

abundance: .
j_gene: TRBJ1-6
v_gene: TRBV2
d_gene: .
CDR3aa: CASSVGTGESPLHF
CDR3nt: TGTGCCAGCAGTGTTGGAACAGGAGAATCACCCCTCCACTTT